This T cell receptor beta chain was recovered during a study of blood T cell repertoires in COVID-19. Germline-derived CDR1 and CDR2 are SGHVS and FQNEAQ. The CDR3 consists of 18 residues. The V segment lost 0 bases and the J segment 0 bases; nucleotides outside the gene matches: 7. Some clones are missing from TCRdb's copy, which holds only in-frame ones; the method was immunoSEQ multiplex PCR. The sample shows approximately 350,000 clones, around nine tenths of them seen only once. The rearrangement links TRBV7-8 to TRBJ2-1; 8 bases map to TRBD2. The origin of this receptor is a woman aged 55-75 years with COVID-19, enrolled during active disease. The source material was peripheral blood. Written as DNA, the CDR3 is TGTGCCAGCAGCTTAGCGCCAGCGGGGGCCAGCTCCTACAATGAGCAGTTCTTC. This codes for CASSLAPAGASSYNEQFF.